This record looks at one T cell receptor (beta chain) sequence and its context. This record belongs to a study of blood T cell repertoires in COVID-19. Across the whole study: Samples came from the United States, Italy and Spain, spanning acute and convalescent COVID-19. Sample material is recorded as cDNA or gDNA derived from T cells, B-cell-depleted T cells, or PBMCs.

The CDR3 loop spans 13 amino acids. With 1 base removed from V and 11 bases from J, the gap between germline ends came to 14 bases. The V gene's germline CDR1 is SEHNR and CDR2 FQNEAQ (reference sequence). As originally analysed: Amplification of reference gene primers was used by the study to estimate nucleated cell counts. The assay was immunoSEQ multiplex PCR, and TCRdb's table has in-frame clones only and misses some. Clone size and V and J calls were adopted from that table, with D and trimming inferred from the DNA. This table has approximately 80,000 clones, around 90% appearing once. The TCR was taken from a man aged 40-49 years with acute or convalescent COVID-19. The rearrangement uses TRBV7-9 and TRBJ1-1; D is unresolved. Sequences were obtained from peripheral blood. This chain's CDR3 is CASSLEAGIEAFF. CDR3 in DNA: TGTGCCAGCAGCTTAGAAGCGGGGATAGAGGCTTTCTTT.